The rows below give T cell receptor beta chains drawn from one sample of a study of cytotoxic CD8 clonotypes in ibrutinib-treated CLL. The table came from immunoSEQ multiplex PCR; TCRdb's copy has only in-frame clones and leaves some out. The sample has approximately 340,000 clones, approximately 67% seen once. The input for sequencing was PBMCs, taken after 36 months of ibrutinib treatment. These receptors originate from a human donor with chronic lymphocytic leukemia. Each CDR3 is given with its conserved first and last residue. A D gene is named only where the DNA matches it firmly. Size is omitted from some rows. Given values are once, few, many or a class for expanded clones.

CDR3: CASSAGLGETQYF
DNA: TGTGCCAGCAGCGCCGGACTAGGCGAGACCCAGTACTTC
J: TRBJ2-5
size: -
V: TRBV7-2
D: TRBD2

CDR3: CASSLAPRTGGRSDRDGYTF
DNA: TGTGCCAGCAGCTTGGCACCCAGGACAGGGGGCCGGAGCGATCGGGATGGCTACACCTTC
J: TRBJ1-2
size: -
V: TRBV5-5
D: TRBD1

CDR3: CASSSRIGEPGELFF
DNA: TGTGCCAGCAGCTCCCGGATCGGGGAGCCCGGGGAGCTGTTTTTT
J: TRBJ2-2
size: -
V: TRBV7-3
D: -

CDR3: CASSLHRGSYEQYF
DNA: TGTGCCAGCAGTTTACACAGGGGTTCGTACGAGCAGTACTTC
J: TRBJ2-7
size: -
V: TRBV27
D: TRBD1

CDR3: CASSQKGQGQYNEQFF
DNA: TGTGCCAGCAGCCAGAAGGGACAGGGCCAATACAATGAGCAGTTCTTC
J: TRBJ2-1
size: -
V: TRBV4-2
D: TRBD1

CDR3: CASSEGGMEKAKNIQYF
DNA: TGTGCCAGCAGTGAAGGTGGCATGGAAAAAGCCAAAAACATTCAGTACTTC
J: TRBJ2-4
size: -
V: TRBV2
D: -

CDR3: CAISESRGFTGGVSEAFF
DNA: TGTGCCATCAGTGAGTCGCGTGGGTTTACAGGGGGTGTATCTGAAGCTTTCTTT
J: TRBJ1-1
size: -
V: TRBV10-3
D: TRBD1

CDR3: CASSHERDRGCEQYF
DNA: TGTGCCAGCAGTCATGAACGGGACAGGGGTTGCGAGCAGTACTTC
J: TRBJ2-7
size: -
V: TRBV27
D: TRBD1

CDR3: CASSPSRYSPLHF
DNA: TGTGCCAGCTCACCATCGAGGTATTCACCCCTCCACTTT
J: TRBJ1-6
size: few
V: TRBV18
D: -

CDR3: CASSFSRGFRYGYTF
DNA: TGTGCCAGCAGCTTCAGCAGGGGCTTTAGGTATGGCTACACCTTC
J: TRBJ1-2
size: -
V: TRBV11-3
D: -

CDR3: CASSPTGKNYGYTF
DNA: TGTGCCAGCTCACCTACAGGGAAGAACTATGGCTACACCTTC
J: TRBJ1-2
size: -
V: TRBV18
D: -

CDR3: CASSRGRMSTEAFF
DNA: TGTGCCAGCAGCCGGGGGCGAATGAGCACTGAAGCTTTCTTT
J: TRBJ1-1
size: few
V: TRBV13
D: -

CDR3: CASSLTLGREETQYF
DNA: TGTGCCAGCAGCTTGACGCTGGGGCGGGAAGAGACCCAGTACTTC
J: TRBJ2-5
size: -
V: TRBV11-2
D: -

CDR3: CASNPTGRASYEQYF
DNA: TGTGCCAGCAATCCGACAGGGAGGGCCTCCTACGAGCAGTACTTC
J: TRBJ2-7
size: -
V: TRBV5-6
D: -

CDR3: CASSLRGGQPQHF
DNA: TGTGCCAGCAGTTTAAGGGGGGGTCAGCCCCAGCATTTT
J: TRBJ1-5
size: few
V: TRBV27
D: -

CDR3: CASRKSDRDTEAFF
DNA: TGTGCCAGTAGAAAATCGGACAGAGACACTGAAGCTTTCTTT
J: TRBJ1-1
size: -
V: TRBV19
D: -

CDR3: CASSPRGGMNTEAFF
DNA: TGTGCCAGCAGCCCGCGGGGGGGTATGAACACTGAAGCTTTCTTT
J: TRBJ1-1
size: -
V: TRBV28
D: -

CDR3: CASSLPGGEQETQYF
DNA: TGTGCCAGCAGTTTACCAGGGGGGGAACAAGAGACCCAGTACTTC
J: TRBJ2-5
size: -
V: TRBV28
D: -

CDR3: CASSEAGQNTEAFF
DNA: TGTGCCAGCAGTGAAGCCGGACAGAACACTGAAGCTTTCTTT
J: TRBJ1-1
size: -
V: TRBV2
D: -

CDR3: CASSFSGQGAGEQYF
DNA: TGCGCCAGCAGCTTTTCGGGACAGGGGGCGGGCGAGCAGTACTTC
J: TRBJ2-7
size: -
V: TRBV5-1
D: TRBD1

CDR3: CASSSDWTTYNEQFF
DNA: TGCGCCAGCAGCTCGGACTGGACCACCTACAATGAGCAGTTCTTC
J: TRBJ2-1
size: once
V: TRBV5-1
D: -

CDR3: CASSVGARTQIYGYTF
DNA: TGTGCCAGCAGCGTAGGAGCACGGACTCAAATCTATGGCTACACCTTC
J: TRBJ1-2
size: -
V: TRBV9
D: -

CDR3: CASSYTANSGANVLTF
DNA: TGTGCCAGCAGTTATACGGCAAACTCTGGGGCCAACGTCCTGACTTTC
J: TRBJ2-6
size: once
V: TRBV6-5
D: -

CDR3: CASSLAGPGQGYNEQFF
DNA: TGTGCCAGCAGCTTAGCGGGCCCGGGACAGGGGTACAATGAGCAGTTCTTC
J: TRBJ2-1
size: -
V: TRBV7-9
D: TRBD1

CDR3: CSVALRLNRAGGYTF
DNA: TGCAGCGTTGCACTACGCTTGAACAGGGCCGGCGGCTACACCTTC
J: TRBJ1-2
size: -
V: TRBV29-1
D: -

CDR3: CASSLPLAGGPGGELFF
DNA: TGTGCCAGCAGCTTACCACTAGCGGGAGGGCCCGGCGGGGAGCTGTTTTTT
J: TRBJ2-2
size: -
V: TRBV7-6
D: TRBD2

CDR3: CASSQDPLNLASYEQYF
DNA: TGCGCCAGCAGCCAAGATCCCCTAAACCTAGCGAGCTACGAGCAGTACTTC
J: TRBJ2-7
size: -
V: TRBV4-3
D: -

CDR3: CASSSVGRGATDTQYF
DNA: TGTGCCAGCAGTTCGGTCGGCAGGGGAGCGACAGATACGCAGTATTTT
J: TRBJ2-3
size: -
V: TRBV6-5
D: -

CDR3: CASSRISNRVYNEQFF
DNA: TGTGCCAGCAGCCGGATCTCCAACAGGGTTTACAATGAGCAGTTCTTC
J: TRBJ2-1
size: -
V: TRBV7-9
D: -

CDR3: CASSEAGGQETQYF
DNA: TGTGCCAGCAGCGAGGCCGGGGGGCAAGAGACCCAGTACTTC
J: TRBJ2-5
size: -
V: TRBV9
D: TRBD2

CDR3: CASSISNQPQHF
DNA: TGTGCCAGTAGTATCTCAAATCAGCCCCAGCATTTT
J: TRBJ1-5
size: -
V: TRBV19
D: -

CDR3: CASSLMGAGAYEQYF
DNA: TGTGCCAGCAGCTTAATGGGGGCAGGAGCCTACGAGCAGTACTTC
J: TRBJ2-7
size: once
V: TRBV7-2
D: -

CDR3: CASSRLSSSYEQYF
DNA: TGTGCCAGCAGTCGACTATCATCCTCCTACGAGCAGTACTTC
J: TRBJ2-7
size: -
V: TRBV27
D: -

CDR3: CASSLESAFHTEAFF
DNA: TGTGCCAGCAGTTTGGAGTCGGCATTCCACACTGAAGCTTTCTTT
J: TRBJ1-1
size: -
V: TRBV5-4
D: -

CDR3: CASRPGQSTYGYTF
DNA: TGCGCCAGTAGACCGGGACAGTCAACCTATGGCTACACCTTC
J: TRBJ1-2
size: -
V: TRBV5-1
D: TRBD1

CDR3: CASSSLHRGLGEQYF
DNA: TGTGCCAGCAGTTCCCTACACAGGGGACTGGGCGAGCAGTACTTC
J: TRBJ2-7
size: -
V: TRBV6-6
D: -

CDR3: CASSLSRSETQYF
DNA: TGTGCCAGCAGCTTGAGTCGTTCAGAGACCCAGTACTTC
J: TRBJ2-5
size: -
V: TRBV7-6
D: -

CDR3: CSVERPGLFNYGYTF
DNA: TGCAGCGTTGAGAGACCGGGACTGTTTAACTATGGCTACACCTTC
J: TRBJ1-2
size: -
V: TRBV29-1
D: -

CDR3: CASSSGQTQETQYF
DNA: TGCGCCAGCAGTTCGGGGCAGACCCAAGAGACCCAGTACTTC
J: TRBJ2-5
size: -
V: TRBV5-1
D: -

CDR3: CASSLVGQGMGYEQYF
DNA: TGCGCCAGCAGCTTGGTCGGCCAGGGGATGGGCTACGAGCAGTACTTC
J: TRBJ2-7
size: -
V: TRBV5-1
D: -

CDR3: CASSLGGEETQYF
DNA: TGTGCCAGCAGTTTGGGAGGGGAAGAGACCCAGTACTTC
J: TRBJ2-5
size: -
V: TRBV28
D: TRBD2

CDR3: CASGGRGTGELFF
DNA: TGTGCCAGCGGAGGGAGAGGTACCGGGGAGCTGTTTTTT
J: TRBJ2-2
size: -
V: TRBV19
D: -

CDR3: CASSRRGDYGYTF
DNA: TGCGCCAGCAGCCGGAGGGGGGACTATGGCTACACCTTC
J: TRBJ1-2
size: -
V: TRBV4-1
D: -